This T cell receptor beta chain stems from a study of T-cell memory formation after mild COVID-19. Study-level background: Largely, TCR clusters stayed within a single donor. Findings and caveats of the study: Confirmation was lacking for SARS-CoV-2 specificity of second-wave clones that peaked on day 37. Clones shrinking from day 15 to 85 showed even CD4/CD8 mixes; later expanders tilted CD4+.

TCRdb analysed the 5' RACE reads with MiXCR anew, one entry per CDR3 protein. Among roughly 410,000 distinct CDR3 sequences, 24% were seen once, and the ten largest hold 7% to 9.5%. V shed 6 bases, J shed 3 bases, and the junction held 10 bases outside the gene matches. The CDR3 has 16 amino acids. Regarding this clonotype: Its antigen remains unidentified.

The chain uses TRBV12-3 or TRBV12-4 and TRBJ2-5; 10 positions match TRBD1. The TCR originated in an adult woman who had mild COVID-19 (a few samples of this study predate the infection). Cell type and time point are not known. Material for sequencing was PBMCs or a T cell subset sorted from them (not recorded which). CDR3 sequence: CASSPTGQGWKETQYF. The CDR3 DNA reads TGTGCCAGCAGCCCTACGGGACAGGGGTGGAAAGAGACCCAGTACTTC.